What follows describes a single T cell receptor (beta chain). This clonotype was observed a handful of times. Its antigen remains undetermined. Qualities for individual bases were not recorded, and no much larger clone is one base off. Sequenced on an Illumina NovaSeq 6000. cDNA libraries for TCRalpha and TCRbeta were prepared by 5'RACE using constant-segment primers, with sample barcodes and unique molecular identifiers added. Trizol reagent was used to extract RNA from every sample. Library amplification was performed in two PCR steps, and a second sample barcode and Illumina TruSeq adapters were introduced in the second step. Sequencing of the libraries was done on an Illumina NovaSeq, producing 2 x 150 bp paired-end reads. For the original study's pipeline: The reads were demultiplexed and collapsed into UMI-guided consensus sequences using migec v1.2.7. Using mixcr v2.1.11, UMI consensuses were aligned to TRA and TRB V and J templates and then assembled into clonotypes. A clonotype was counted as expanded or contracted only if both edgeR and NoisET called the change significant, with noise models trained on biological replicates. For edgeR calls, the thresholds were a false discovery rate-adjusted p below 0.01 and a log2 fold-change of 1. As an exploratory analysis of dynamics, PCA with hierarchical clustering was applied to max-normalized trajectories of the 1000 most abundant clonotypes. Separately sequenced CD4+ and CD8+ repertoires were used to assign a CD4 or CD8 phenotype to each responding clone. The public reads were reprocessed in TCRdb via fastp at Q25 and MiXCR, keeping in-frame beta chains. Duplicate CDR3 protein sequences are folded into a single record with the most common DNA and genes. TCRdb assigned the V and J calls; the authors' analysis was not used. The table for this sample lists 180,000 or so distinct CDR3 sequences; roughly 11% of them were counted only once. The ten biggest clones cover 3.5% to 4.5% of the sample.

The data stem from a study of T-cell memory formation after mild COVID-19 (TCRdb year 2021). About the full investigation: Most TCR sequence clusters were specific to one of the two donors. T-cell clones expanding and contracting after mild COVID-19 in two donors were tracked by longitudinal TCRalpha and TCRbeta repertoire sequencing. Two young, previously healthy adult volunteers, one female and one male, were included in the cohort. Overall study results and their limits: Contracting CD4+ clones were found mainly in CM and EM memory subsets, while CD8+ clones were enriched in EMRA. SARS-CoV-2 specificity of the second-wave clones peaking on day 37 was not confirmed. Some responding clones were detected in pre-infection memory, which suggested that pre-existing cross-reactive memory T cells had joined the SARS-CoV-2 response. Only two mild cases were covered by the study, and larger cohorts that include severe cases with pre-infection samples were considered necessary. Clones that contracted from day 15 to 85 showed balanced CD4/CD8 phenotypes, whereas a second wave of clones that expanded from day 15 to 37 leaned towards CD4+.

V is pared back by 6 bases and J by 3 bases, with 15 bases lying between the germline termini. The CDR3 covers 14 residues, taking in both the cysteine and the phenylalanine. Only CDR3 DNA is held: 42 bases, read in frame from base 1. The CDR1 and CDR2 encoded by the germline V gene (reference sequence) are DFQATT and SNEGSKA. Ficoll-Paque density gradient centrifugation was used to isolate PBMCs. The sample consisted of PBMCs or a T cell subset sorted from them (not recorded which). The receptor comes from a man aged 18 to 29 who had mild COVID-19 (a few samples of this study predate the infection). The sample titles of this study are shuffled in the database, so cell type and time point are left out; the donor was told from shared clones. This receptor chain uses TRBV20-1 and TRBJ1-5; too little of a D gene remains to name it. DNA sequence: TGCAGTGCCCCGTTGGGCGGAGACAATCAGCCCCAGCATTTT. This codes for CSAPLGGDNQPQHF.